These 29 T cell receptor beta chains share one sample of origin, sequenced in a study of cytomegalovirus exposure and HLA in healthy donors. Profiled with immunoSEQ multiplex PCR; TCRdb holds only in-frame clones, not every one. The table records around 45,000 clones, about 94% of them present only once. Material for sequencing was PBMCs. These receptors were taken from a man aged 18 to 29 in good health and CMV-seronegative.

The gene calls are TRBV6-6 and TRBJ1-3, with 7 bases that match TRBD1. V lost 6 bases and J lost 0; bases outside the gene matches: 8. The germline gives CDR1 MNHNY, CDR2 SVGAGI (reference sequence). The CDR3 runs 16 residues. This CDR3 reads CASSRMGQSSGNTIYF. The DNA of the CDR3 is TGTGCCAGCAGCCGTATGGGACAGAGCTCTGGAAACACCATATATTTT.

The sample holds one count of this clone. The chain recombines TRBV19 with TRBJ2-1, with TRBD2 matching over 9 bases. The junction had 16 bases not matched to a gene; V was cut back by 3 bases and J by 4 bases. Germline lookup yields CDR1 LNHDA and CDR2 SQIVND (reference sequence). The CDR3 consists of 19 residues. CDR3 protein: CASSIEAGRIAGDYNEQFF. CDR3 DNA: TGTGCCAGTAGTATCGAAGCAGGGAGAATAGCGGGAGATTACAATGAGCAGTTCTTC.

The chain is built from TRBV2 and TRBJ1-1, with TRBD1 identical over 7 bases. The length of the CDR3 is 14 residues. After removal of 6 bases from V and 4 bases from J, the junction contained 8 bases not matched to a gene. The germline gives CDR1 SNHLY, CDR2 FYNNEI. CDR3 amino acids: CASRRQGRSTEAFF. The CDR3 nucleotides are TGTGCCAGCAGAAGACAGGGTCGGAGCACTGAAGCTTTCTTT.

The rearrangement joins TRBV5-6 to TRBJ1-1; tentatively, D is TRBD1 (5 bases). The length of the CDR3 is 14 residues. The germline V gene has CDR1 SGHDT and CDR2 YYEEEE. V shed 2 bases and J shed 1 base, with 9 bases lying between them. The CDR3: CASSFFGQNTEAFF. The CDR3 coding sequence is TGTGCCAGCAGCTTCTTCGGACAGAACACTGAAGCTTTCTTT.

This clone was found a few times. The chain is built from TRBV4-2 and TRBJ2-2; possible D gene TRBD1, 5 bases. Germline-derived CDR1 and CDR2 are LGHNA and YNFKEQ. Deletions cut 5 bases from V and 0 bases from J, with 10 bases between. The CDR3 is 15 residues long. CDR3 region: CASSSTDANTGELFF. DNA for the CDR3: TGTGCCAGCAGCTCGACAGACGCGAACACCGGGGAGCTGTTTTTT.

The chain combines TRBV5-5 with TRBJ2-7; D is perhaps TRBD2 (5 bases). Germline V gene lookup returns CDR1 SGHKS and CDR2 YYEKEE (reference sequence). This CDR3 region has 13 residues. Trimming removed 1 base at V and 3 bases at J, with 8 bases between. The CDR3 region has the DNA TGTGCCAGCAGCTTGATGGGAGTCTACGAGCAGTACTTC. Its translation: CASSLMGVYEQYF.

The rearrangement uses TRBV7-9 and TRBJ2-1; 7 nucleotides match TRBD2. CDR1 and CDR2 from the germline V gene are SEHNR and FQNEAQ (reference sequence). This CDR3 is 14 amino acids long. V shed 5 bases, J shed 6 bases, and the junction held 7 bases outside the gene matches. This chain's CDR3 is CASSLRLAPNEQFF. The CDR3 DNA is TGTGCCAGCAGCCTCAGACTAGCTCCCAATGAGCAGTTCTTC.

The rearrangement uses TRBV5-1 and TRBJ1-1, with 7 bases lining up with TRBD1. The CDR3 loop spans 15 amino acids. Germline lookup yields CDR1 SGHRS and CDR2 YFSETQ. Losses at the gene ends were 3 bases for V and 11 bases for J; bases not matched to a gene: 16. This CDR3 is CASSSDSGTDLGAFF. CDR3 DNA sequence: TGCGCCAGCAGCTCCGACTCCGGGACAGACCTGGGGGCTTTCTTT.

This chain connects TRBV28 to TRBJ2-3; tentatively, D is TRBD2 (6 bases). This CDR3 contains 13 residues. CDR1 is MDHEN and CDR2 is SYDVKM in the germline V gene. V was pared by 4 bases and J by 4 bases, with 9 bases between. The CDR3 nucleotides read TGTGCCAGCAGTTCAAGACTAGCAGATACGCAGTATTTT. Translated, it gives CASSSRLADTQYF.

In this sample, this clone turned up once. The chain combines TRBV29-1 with TRBJ2-1; D remains ambiguous. V was trimmed by 6 bases and J by 2 bases, leaving 17 bases between them. Looked up from germline, CDR1 is SQVTM and CDR2 is ANQGSEA. The CDR3 is 15 amino acids. This CDR3 is CSVTPSVSPYNEQFF. CDR3 nucleotide sequence: TGCAGCGTGACCCCCAGCGTCTCTCCCTACAATGAGCAGTTCTTC.

The V gene is TRBV5-1, the J gene TRBJ2-3; 11 nucleotides align to TRBD2. This CDR3 is built from 16 residues. The germline V gene has CDR1 SGHRS and CDR2 YFSETQ. The V gene end was trimmed by 0 bases and the J gene end by 6 bases; junction bases not matched to a gene: 6. The CDR3 nucleotides read TGCGCCAGCAGCTTGGGGTTAGCGGGAGGGCCGGATACGCAGTATTTT. Its translation: CASSLGLAGGPDTQYF.

This chain connects TRBV4-2 to TRBJ2-3; TRBD2 agrees at 11 bases. V lost 3 bases to trimming and J lost 2 bases; unmatched junction nucleotides: 4. The CDR3 extends over 16 amino acids. Germline V gene data show CDR1 as LGHNA and CDR2 as YNFKEQ. CDR3 amino acids: CASSQTSGMATDTQYF. In DNA, the CDR3 is TGTGCCAGCAGCCAGACTAGCGGGATGGCCACAGATACGCAGTATTTT.

The V call is TRBV28, the J call TRBJ1-5; TRBD1 aligns across 8 bases. This CDR3 comprises 15 residues. Germline V gene sequence: CDR1 MDHEN, CDR2 SYDVKM. V lost 2 bases to trimming and J lost 5 bases; unmatched junction nucleotides: 5. The CDR3 is CASSLRAGGHQPQHF. Here the CDR3 DNA reads TGTGCCAGCAGTTTAAGGGCAGGGGGCCATCAGCCCCAGCATTTT.

This CDR3 is CASKEGQGSYGYTF. CDR3 coding DNA: TGTGCCAGCAAGGAGGGACAGGGCTCCTATGGCTACACCTTC. The V and J genes are TRBV7-2 and TRBJ1-2; 9 bases map to TRBD1. Germline trimming cut 7 bases from V and 4 bases from J; bases unmatched to any gene: 7. The length of the CDR3 is 14 residues. The germline CDR1 and CDR2 sequences are SGHTA and FQGNSA.

This clone appeared once. The rearrangement joins TRBV5-1 to TRBJ2-1, with 12 positions matching TRBD2. V shed 5 bases and J 2 bases; nucleotides not matched to a gene: 5. The CDR3 spans 16 residues. Looked up from germline, CDR1 is SGHRS and CDR2 is YFSETQ. Written as DNA, the CDR3 is TGCGCCAGCAGATTACGGACTAGCGGGACCTACAATGAGCAGTTCTTC. The encoded protein is CASRLRTSGTYNEQFF.

The genes are TRBV18 and TRBJ2-7; 8 bases line up with TRBD1. The CDR3 is 15 residues long. V trimming: 7 bases; J trimming: 0 bases; junction bases outside the gene matches: 8. The germline gives CDR1 KGHSH, CDR2 LQKENI. The CDR3 coding sequence is TGTGCCAGCTTCGTAAGGACAGGGAGCTCCTACGAGCAGTACTTC. Translating gives CASFVRTGSSYEQYF.

The rearrangement uses TRBV5-1 and TRBJ1-2; possibly TRBD1 for D (6 bases). From germline, CDR1 is SGHRS and CDR2 YFSETQ. The CDR3 totals 16 residues. V lost 0 bases to trimming and J lost 6 bases, with 18 bases between them. CDR3: CASSLAGDREKDGYTF. In DNA, the CDR3 is TGCGCCAGCAGCTTGGCAGGGGATCGGGAAAAGGATGGCTACACCTTC.

V and J are TRBV2 and TRBJ2-1; TRBD1 agrees at 11 bases. The CDR3 has 13 amino acids. V trimming: 8 bases; J trimming: 4 bases; junction bases outside the gene matches: 1. CDR1 and CDR2 from the germline V gene are SNHLY and FYNNEI. This CDR3 reads CASRDRGYNEQFF. The CDR3 bases are TGTGCCAGCCGGGACAGGGGGTACAATGAGCAGTTCTTC. The variable domain in full, completed from reference TRBV2 and TRBJ2-1, reads EPEVTQTPSHQVTQMGQEVILRCVPISNHLYFYWYRQILGQKVEFLVSFYNNEISEKSEIFDDQFSVERPDGSNFTLKIRSTKLEDSAMYFCASRDRGYNEQFFGPGTRLTVL.

The rearrangement uses TRBV11-3 and TRBJ2-5, with TRBD2 as a possible D gene (5 bases). Trimming removed 4 bases at V and 5 bases at J, with 5 bases between. Germline V gives CDR1 SGHNT, CDR2 YENEEA. The CDR3 spans 11 residues. The CDR3 reads CASSSGETQYF. CDR3 DNA: TGTGCCAGCAGCTCGGGGGAGACCCAGTACTTC.

V and J are TRBV14 and TRBJ2-3; possibly TRBD1 for D (5 bases). The CDR3 contains 15 residues. The V end was cut by 2 bases, the J end by 3 bases, with 12 bases between. Germline CDR1 and CDR2: SGHDN and FVKESK. CDR3 amino acids: CASSQRRGITDTQYF. The CDR3 coding sequence is TGTGCCAGCAGCCAACGAAGGGGTATAACAGATACGCAGTATTTT.

V usage is TRBV9 and J usage is TRBJ1-5; possible D gene TRBD1, 6 bases. V lost 6 bases, J lost 4 bases, and 17 bases lay in between. Per the germline V gene, CDR1 is SGDLS and CDR2 is YYNGEE. CDR3 size: 15 residues. CDR3 DNA: TGTGCCAGCAACCCAACAGGGTCGGGAAATCAGCCCCAGCATTTT. Amino acid sequence: CASNPTGSGNQPQHF. The full variable domain, with the rest looked up from reference TRBV9 and TRBJ1-5, is DSGVTQTPKHLITATGQRVTLRCSPRSGDLSVYWYQQSLDQGLQFLIQYYNGEERAKGNILERFSAQQFPDLHSELNLSSLELGDSALYFCASNPTGSGNQPQHFGDGTRLSIL.

CDR3 DNA sequence: TGTGCCAGCAGCTTAGTCCGGGGAGAGCAGTACTTC. It translates to CASSLVRGEQYF. The J gene is TRBJ2-7, the V gene TRBV7-3; a possible D gene is TRBD2 (5 bases). Trimming took off 2 bases at V and 7 bases at J, with 9 bases between the two ends. The CDR3 runs 12 residues. Germline CDR1 SGHTA, CDR2 FQGTGA.

The chain joins TRBV6-1 to TRBJ1-5; D gene uncertain. CDR1 MNHNS and CDR2 SASEGT come from the germline V gene. This CDR3 has 14 residues. Trimming removed 1 base from V and 3 bases from J, with 7 bases in between. The CDR3 DNA sequence: TGTGCCAGCAGTGAAGTGAGATCCAATCAGCCCCAGCATTTT. Amino acids: CASSEVRSNQPQHF.

The chain employs TRBV7-2 and TRBJ1-2; the match to TRBD1 covers 8 bases. Losses at the gene ends were 5 bases for V and 0 bases for J; bases not matched to a gene: 5. The germline V gene encodes CDR1 SGHTA and CDR2 FQGNSA. CDR3 length: 15 residues. The CDR3, as DNA: TGTGCCAGCAGCCAAGCAGGGGGCTCTAACTATGGCTACACCTTC. This gives the protein CASSQAGGSNYGYTF.

The J gene is TRBJ2-3, the V gene TRBV5-4; the D gene is possibly TRBD2 (6 bases). The V end lost 6 bases, the J end lost 1 base, and 15 bases lay between the germline ends. The CDR3 is 15 residues long. Germline lookup yields CDR1 SGHNT and CDR2 YYREEE (reference sequence). The CDR3 DNA is TGTGCCAGCACCACTGGCGGGGCCGGCACAGATACGCAGTATTTT. Translation: CASTTGGAGTDTQYF.

This clone was seen a single time. V gene TRBV19 combines with J gene TRBJ2-1, with 11 bases matching TRBD2. The V segment lost 4 bases and the J segment 4 bases; nucleotides outside the gene matches: 3. Per the germline V gene, CDR1 is LNHDA and CDR2 is SQIVND (reference sequence). There are 15 residues in the CDR3. CDR3 region: CASSTTSGGYNEQFF. As DNA, the CDR3 is TGTGCCAGTAGTACAACTAGCGGGGGATACAATGAGCAGTTCTTC.

The V gene is TRBV5-1, the J gene TRBJ2-3; D is undetermined. Trimming shortened V by 1 base and J by 1 base, and 19 bases separated the two germline ends. The CDR3 is 18 amino acids. Looked up from germline, CDR1 is SGHRS and CDR2 is YFSETQ. CDR3 protein: CASSLSTSPRTGTDTQYF. As DNA, the CDR3 is TGCGCCAGCAGCTTGTCCACTTCGCCCCGAACGGGCACAGATACGCAGTATTTT.

This sequence joins TRBV19 and TRBJ1-2; weak D call: TRBD1 (5 bases). V lost 5 bases and J lost 1, with 11 bases in between. The CDR3 contains 14 residues. Looked up from germline, CDR1 is LNHDA and CDR2 is SQIVND (reference sequence). The CDR3 nucleotides are TGTGCCAGTAGTCCTCCGGGACTTAACTATGGCTACACCTTC. Amino acids: CASSPPGLNYGYTF.

This clone was detected only a few times. The V and J genes are TRBV7-6 and TRBJ1-2; D might be TRBD1 (6 bases). V was pared by 8 bases and J by 4 bases, with 11 bases between. The CDR3 is made up of 12 amino acids. The V gene's germline CDR1 is SGHVS and CDR2 FNYEAQ. CDR3: CASGLQGYGYTF. The CDR3 DNA reads TGTGCCAGCGGATTACAGGGCTATGGCTACACCTTC.